Sequencing of this T cell receptor beta chain was carried out in a study of blood T cell dynamics during melanoma immunotherapy. Time point specified: pre-treatment baseline. This CDR3 has 15 residues. V lost 2 bases and J lost 7, with 15 bases in between. CDR1 MDHEN and CDR2 SYDVKM come from the germline V gene. Sequencing was performed with immunoSEQ multiplex PCR; in TCRdb, only in-frame clones are kept and a portion is missing. The table has under 15,000 clones, 86% seen once; the top ten hold almost 4.5%. The sequence was obtained from a human donor with melanoma. The chain recombines TRBV28 with TRBJ1-5; D unclear. Specimen: blood, collected from a patient treated with checkpoint blockade. Written as DNA, the CDR3 is TGTGCCAGCAGTTTAGTGACGGTTCTTGGGCAGCCCCAGCATTTT. Its translation: CASSLVTVLGQPQHF. Combining the CDR3 with reference TRBV28 and TRBJ1-5 gives the whole variable domain DVKVTQSSRYLVKRTGEKVFLECVQDMDHENMFWYRQDPGLGLRLIYFSYDVKMKEKGDIPEGYSVSREKKERFSLILESASTNQTSMYLCASSLVTVLGQPQHFGDGTRLSIL.